The source of this TCR beta chain is a study of T-cell reconstitution after alpha-beta-depleted transplantation in children. Study findings and constraints: At one year after transplant, newly produced T cells mostly accounted for T-cell counts and diversity.

Many counts were recorded for this clonotype. Its antigen is not identified. The CDR3 length is 13 residues. Trimming took off 4 bases at V and 6 bases at J, with 12 bases between the two ends. Germline lookup yields CDR1 SQVTM and CDR2 ANQGSEA. Unique molecular identifiers were incorporated during preparation of the TCRbeta library. TCRdb reanalysed the PCR reads using MiXCR and keeps one entry per CDR3 protein. The sample comprises fewer than 350,000 distinct CDR3 sequences, roughly 9.1% of which are singletons, and just under 7.5% rests with the top ten. The TCR originated in a boy less than two years old with acute myeloid leukemia, due to receive a stem cell transplant. The V and J genes are TRBV29-1 and TRBJ2-2; D is unresolved. Sequences were derived from PBMCs, sampled before TCRalphabeta/CD19-depleted stem cell transplant. The CDR3 nucleotides read TGCAGCGTTGTAGATCTTGAGGCCGGGGAGCTGTTTTTT. Translating gives CSVVDLEAGELFF.